The T cell receptor (beta chain) under discussion was sequenced for a study of identical twins. With respect to this clonotype: No antigen is known for it. Just one base apart from a much larger clone, this may be a read error.

TCRdb reprocessed the 5' RACE reads via MiXCR and lists one record per CDR3 protein. The table has hundreds of thousands of distinct CDR3 sequences, over 20% seen once; the top ten hold about 4.3%. This CDR3 is built from 13 residues. Losses at the gene ends were 3 bases for V and 3 bases for J; bases not matched to a gene: 2. Germline assignment: CDR1 SGDLS and CDR2 YYNGEE. Broader study findings: Analyses of zero insertions could be partly confounded by invariant MAIT and iNKT cells.

These data are also associated with another study on T cells expressing NK-cell markers.

The V and J genes are TRBV9 and TRBJ1-1; TRBD1 matches 7 bases. The sample taken for sequencing was PBMCs. The TCR sequence derives from a woman in her late teens or twenties in good health. The CDR3 DNA is TGTGCCAGCAGCGCCGACAGGGACACTGAAGCTTTCTTT. Protein product: CASSADRDTEAFF. Full variable domain (remainder filled in from reference TRBV9 and TRBJ1-1): DSGVTQTPKHLITATGQRVTLRCSPRSGDLSVYWYQQSLDQGLQFLIQYYNGEERAKGNILERFSAQQFPDLHSELNLSSLELGDSALYFCASSADRDTEAFFGQGTRLTVV.